One and the same sample provided the 7 T cell receptor beta chains below, sequenced in a study of cytomegalovirus exposure and HLA in healthy donors. The PCR employed 60 Vbeta primers together with 13 Jbeta primers. Libraries were prepared by immunoSEQ multiplex PCR; TCRdb keeps only in-frame clonotypes and omits some of them. The sample table sets out roughly 57,000 clones. Material for sequencing was PBMCs. Receptor source: a woman aged 25 to 39 in good health and CMV-seropositive.

The chain recombines TRBV6-6 with TRBJ2-3; weak D call: TRBD1 (5 bases). Trimming stripped 6 bases from V and 1 base from J, with 11 bases between. Germline V gene sequence: CDR1 MNHNY, CDR2 SVGAGI (reference sequence). The CDR3 is made up of 14 amino acids. CDR3 nucleotide sequence: TGTGCCAGCAGGGCAGGGTATGGCACAGATACGCAGTATTTT. It codes for CASRAGYGTDTQYF.

Comments on this clone: One end of the junction does not line up with germline, which may come from a read error. The chain uses TRBV7-7 and TRBJ2-5; perhaps TRBD1 as D (5 bases). CDR3 length: 15 amino acids. The germline V gene encodes CDR1 SSHAT and CDR2 FNYEAQ (reference sequence). In DNA, the CDR3 is TGTGCTAGCAGCTTAGACGGCAGGGCAGAGGAGACCCAGTACTTC. Translating gives CASSLDGRAEETQYF.

The chain joins TRBV10-3 to TRBJ1-6, with D tentatively TRBD1 (5 bases). Germline lookup yields CDR1 ENHRY and CDR2 SYGVKD. Between the trimmed V and J ends, which lost 11 bases and 8 bases, there was a span of 16 bases. This CDR3 spans 13 amino acids. The CDR3 coding sequence is TGTGCCGCAACGCGGGACGACTATTCACCCCTCCACTTT. Its translation: CAATRDDYSPLHF.

V and J are TRBV4-1 and TRBJ1-2; a possible D gene is TRBD1 (6 bases). The CDR3 runs to 14 residues. Trimming pared 1 base from V and 2 bases from J, leaving 8 bases between. Per germline, CDR1 MGHRA and CDR2 YSYEKL. This CDR3 reads CASSQGGGNYGYTF. CDR3 in DNA: TGCGCCAGCAGCCAAGGGGGGGGCAACTATGGCTACACCTTC.

The V call is TRBV19, the J call TRBJ2-5; 8 positions match TRBD2. Per the germline V gene, CDR1 is LNHDA and CDR2 is SQIVND (reference sequence). The CDR3 is 14 residues long. The J segment lost 4 bases and the V segment lost 6 bases, leaving 7 bases of the junction unmatched. The CDR3 sequence: CASSTLAEAETQYF. The CDR3 nucleotides are TGTGCCAGTAGCACACTAGCGGAAGCAGAGACCCAGTACTTC. The variable domain in full, completed from reference TRBV19 and TRBJ2-5, reads DGGITQSPKYLFRKEGQNVTLSCEQNLNHDAMYWYRQDPGQGLRLIYYSQIVNDFQKGDIAEGYSVSREKKESFPLTVTSAQKNPTAFYLCASSTLAEAETQYFGPGTRLLVL.

This sequence joins TRBV6-1 and TRBJ2-7, with a weak D call TRBD2 (6 bases). This CDR3 spans 12 amino acids. Germline-derived CDR1 and CDR2 are MNHNS and SASEGT. V lost 6 bases to trimming and J lost 7 bases, with 13 bases between them. The CDR3 region is CASSGAGGEQYF. CDR3 in DNA: TGTGCCAGCAGCGGGGCTGGGGGGGAGCAGTACTTC.

The chain has TRBV19 and TRBJ2-4, with D possibly being TRBD2 (6 bases). Per the germline V gene, CDR1 is LNHDA and CDR2 is SQIVND (reference sequence). V was shortened by 2 bases and J by 3 bases, with 11 bases between the two germline ends. This CDR3 has 15 residues. DNA of the CDR3: TGTGCCAGTAGTATACTCCGGGAGAGCAAAAACATTCAGTACTTC. This gives the protein CASSILRESKNIQYF.